This record covers a single T cell receptor (beta chain). The clone's antigen remains unknown. Base qualities are not recorded, but no much larger clone differs from it by a single base. Genomic DNA was isolated from the sorted cells so that the TCRbeta CDR3 region could be sequenced. The immunoSEQ Assay was used for sequencing of TCRbeta CDR3 regions. Imported from immuneACCESS, the table was reduced by TCRdb to in-frame sequences with V and J called. These copies leave out some clones; in studies compared against another copy, an unresolved V gene accounts for under half, and the cause of the remainder is not known. This sample is represented by 65,000 to 85,000 clones; around 84% of them were singletons. Together, the top ten hold under 2.5% of the sample. Patients with a history of autoimmune disease or receiving systemic immunosuppression were excluded from the trial. In every dose cohort, peripheral blood was drawn for TCR sequencing at baseline, cycle 4 day 1, and cycle 7 day 1. The samples were taken from a phase I, first-in-human, multicenter, open-label dose-escalation trial of ivuxolimab. Adults with locally advanced or metastatic melanoma, renal cell carcinoma, hepatocellular carcinoma or head and neck squamous cell carcinoma were enrolled in the trial. Before TCR sequencing, CD4+ T cells and CD8+ T cells from peripheral blood were sorted into separate populations.

V is pruned by 3 bases and J by 1 base, leaving 7 bases of the junction without a gene match. Taken from the germline V gene, the CDR1 and CDR2 loops are SGDLS and YYNGEE. Counted from cysteine to phenylalanine, this CDR3 has 16 amino acids. Only the CDR3 DNA stays, 48 bases, in frame from base 1. This record belongs to a study of OX40 agonist ivuxolimab in advanced cancers. For the study in its entirety: Ivuxolimab was an agonistic, fully human IgG2 monoclonal antibody directed against OX40 (CD134), a costimulatory receptor. Intravenous ivuxolimab was administered to patients every 2 weeks at six dose levels: 0.01, 0.1, 0.3, 1.5, 3 and 10 mg/kg. Of the approximately 50 dose-escalation patients, hepatocellular carcinoma was present in about 20, melanoma in approximately 15, renal cell carcinoma in 9 and head and neck cancer in 9. In the dose-escalation cohort, 70% to 85% of patients were male, and the mean age was approximately 60 years with a range of roughly 23 to 79. Prior anti-PD-1, anti-PD-L1 or anti-CTLA-4 therapy was permitted, and 35% to 40% of dose-escalation patients had received checkpoint inhibitors. Partial responses were achieved by three dose-escalation patients, of whom one had hepatocellular carcinoma and two had cutaneous melanoma. Peripheral TCRbeta sequencing aimed to test whether ivuxolimab altered TCR sequence diversity and caused clonal T-cell expansion. The paper describes the monotherapy dose-escalation part (N = 52 patients) of the phase I trial of ivuxolimab. What the work shows at the level of the full study, not this receptor alone: The antigen specificity of the clonally expanded peripheral T cells was not determined. In partial responders in the 0.1-3.0 mg/kg groups, normalized peripheral clonal expansion was found to be among the lowest, especially among CD8+ T cells. On average, CD8+ T cells showed more expanded clones than CD4+ T cells after ivuxolimab. At doses from 0.1 to 3.0 mg/kg, clonal expansion was seen in both CD4+ and CD8+ blood T cells between baseline and week 6. Low levels of normalized T-cell clonal expansion were also shown by some nonresponding patients.

The TCR sequence derives from an adult with an advanced solid tumor such as melanoma, head and neck, liver or kidney cancer. Source: CD4+ or CD8+ T cells sorted from blood, taken in a trial of the OX40 agonist ivuxolimab. This chain is built from TRBV9 and TRBJ2-5, with 9 bases aligning to TRBD1. The sequenced DNA: TGTGCCAGCAGCGCCGGGACAGGGACTTTCCAAGAGACCCAGTACTTC. It translates as CASSAGTGTFQETQYF.